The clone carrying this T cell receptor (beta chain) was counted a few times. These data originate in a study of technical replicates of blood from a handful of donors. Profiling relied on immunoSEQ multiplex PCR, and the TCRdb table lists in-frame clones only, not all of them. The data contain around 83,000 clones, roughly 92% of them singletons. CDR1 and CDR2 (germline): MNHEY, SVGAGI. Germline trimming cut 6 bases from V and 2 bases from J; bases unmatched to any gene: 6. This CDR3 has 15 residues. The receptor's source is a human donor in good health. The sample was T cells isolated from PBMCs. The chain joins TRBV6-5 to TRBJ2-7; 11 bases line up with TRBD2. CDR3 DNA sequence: TGTGCCAGCAGGTTCCAGACTAGCGGGGCCTACGAGCAGTACTTC. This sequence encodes CASRFQTSGAYEQYF.